The 11 T cell receptor beta chains in this list originate from one sample, sequenced in a study of OX40 agonist ivuxolimab in advanced cancers. Assay: immunoSEQ multiplex PCR; the TCRdb copy retains only in-frame clones and omits some. The profile shows 78,000 or so clones, 86% of them singletons. The material was CD4+ or CD8+ T cells sorted from blood, obtained in a trial of the OX40 agonist ivuxolimab. The origin of the receptors is an adult with an advanced solid tumor such as melanoma, head and neck, liver or kidney cancer.

The rearrangement joins TRBV9 to TRBJ2-3; D is perhaps TRBD1 or TRBD2 (5 bases each). Trimming stripped 0 bases from V and 4 bases from J, with 12 bases between. The CDR3 length is 15 residues. In germline, CDR1 is SGDLS, CDR2 YYNGEE. The CDR3 nucleotides read TGTGCCAGCAGCGTAGGGGGCGGGCGGGCAGATACGCAGTATTTT. Its protein product is CASSVGGGRADTQYF.

The chain employs TRBV29-1 and TRBJ1-4; D not certain. Germline CDR1 reads SQVTM; CDR2 reads ANQGSEA. Trimming shortened V by 6 bases and J by 2 bases, and 10 bases separated the two germline ends. CDR3 size: 13 residues. CDR3: CSVQKGTNEKLFF. The CDR3 DNA reads as TGCAGCGTCCAAAAGGGCACTAATGAAAAACTGTTTTTT.

This sequence joins TRBV11-3 and TRBJ2-3, with D maybe TRBD1 (6 bases). V was pared by 6 bases and J by 6 bases, with 13 bases between. The CDR3 sequence is 13 residues long. The germline V gene encodes CDR1 SGHNT and CDR2 YENEEA. The CDR3 spells CASSLRQGDTQYF. DNA of the CDR3: TGTGCCAGCAGTCTTCGGCAGGGGGATACGCAGTATTTT. Full variable domain (rest looked up from reference TRBV11-3 and TRBJ2-3): EAGVVQSPRYKIIEKKQPVAFWCNPISGHNTLYWYLQNLGQGPELLIRYENEEAVDDSQLPKDRFSAERLKGVDSTLKIQPAELGDSAVYLCASSLRQGDTQYFGPGTRLTVL.

This clone was seen once. The chain combines TRBV2 with TRBJ2-5; D remains unclear. Trimming stripped 4 bases from V and 5 bases from J, with 5 bases between. The CDR3 sequence is 11 residues long. Germline CDR1 reads SNHLY; CDR2 reads FYNNEI. CDR3: CASSVVETQYF. The CDR3 DNA sequence: TGTGCCAGCAGTGTGGTTGAGACCCAGTACTTC.

The V and J genes are TRBV2 and TRBJ2-7; D may correspond to TRBD1 or TRBD2 (6 bases each). The ends were cut back, 6 bases at V and 4 bases at J, with 13 bases in the middle. Germline V lookup: CDR1 SNHLY, CDR2 FYNNEI. This CDR3 has 13 amino acids. CDR3 sequence reads: CASRGLGGYEQYF. CDR3 DNA sequence: TGTGCCAGCAGGGGCCTAGGGGGGTACGAGCAGTACTTC.

The chain joins TRBV6-5 to TRBJ2-4, with TRBD2 matching 7 bases. The germline V gene has CDR1 MNHEY and CDR2 SVGAGI. V trimming: 2 bases; J trimming: 8 bases; junction bases outside the gene matches: 6. CDR3 length: 14 amino acids. The DNA of the CDR3 is TGTGCCAGCAGTTACGGGGGACTATCAGACATTCAGTACTTC. Its protein product is CASSYGGLSDIQYF.

The CDR3 spells CASSLDRGYTF. The CDR3 bases are TGCGCCAGCAGCTTGGACAGAGGCTACACCTTC. The chain couples TRBV5-1 to TRBJ1-2; D unresolved. The CDR3 is 11 residues long. From germline, CDR1 is SGHRS and CDR2 YFSETQ. Trimming took off 0 bases at V and 8 bases at J, with 5 bases between the two ends.

The chain has TRBV6-5 and TRBJ2-7; 11 nucleotides align to TRBD1. V trimming: 6 bases; J trimming: 6 bases; junction bases outside the gene matches: 4. Germline-derived CDR1 and CDR2 are MNHEY and SVGAGI. The CDR3 has 13 residues. The CDR3 is CASRGQGESEQYF. CDR3 nucleotides: TGTGCCAGCAGGGGACAGGGGGAGAGCGAGCAGTACTTC.

The rearrangement links TRBV9 to TRBJ2-7; D gene uncertain. CDR3 size: 14 residues. Germline lookup yields CDR1 SGDLS and CDR2 YYNGEE. V lost 0 bases and J lost 2, with 9 bases in between. CDR3 in amino acids: CASSVGGETYEQYF. The DNA of the CDR3 is TGTGCCAGCAGCGTAGGTGGCGAAACCTACGAGCAGTACTTC.

The chain has TRBV7-6 and TRBJ1-1, with 7 bases lining up with TRBD1. In germline, CDR1 is SGHVS, CDR2 FNYEAQ. This CDR3 spans 13 amino acids. Trimming cost V 5 bases and J 3 bases; bases outside gene matches: 3. The CDR3 is CASSPRGDTEAFF. The CDR3 DNA reads as TGTGCCAGCAGCCCCAGGGGGGACACTGAAGCTTTCTTT.

The CDR3 region is CASSLMGSNNEKLFF. In nucleotides, the CDR3 is TGCGCCAGCAGCTTGATGGGTTCTAATAATGAAAAACTGTTTTTT. V is TRBV5-1 and J is TRBJ1-4; no reliable D call. The CDR3 totals 15 residues. V was clipped by 1 base and J by 4 bases, with 11 bases between them. The germline CDR1 and CDR2 sequences are SGHRS and YFSETQ.